This T cell receptor beta chain was profiled in a study of read filtering for tumor transcriptome and immune sequencing. Study observations and caveats: Dropping single-read clonotypes raised IR-seq and RNA-seq shared-clonotype correlation.

Trimming removed 3 bases at V and 8 bases at J, with 19 bases between. CDR3 length: 14 amino acids. Germline V CDR1 and CDR2: DFQATT, SNEGSKA (reference sequence). Molecular barcoded adaptors covering alpha/delta and beta/gamma chains were used on around 400 ng RNA. TCRdb fed the reads into MiXCR, producing one record per CDR3 protein. The sample records 50,000 or so distinct CDR3 sequences, roughly a fifth being singletons. This clonotype showed up many times. Antigen: not known. The sample comprised a population of CD138-negative cells sorted from bone marrow. The J gene is TRBJ1-1, the V gene TRBV20-1; D is undetermined. This receptor was identified in a donor aged 40 or over with multiple myeloma. CDR3 region: CSASGHTRTAEAFF. CDR3 sequence (DNA): TGCAGTGCTAGTGGCCACACCCGGACGGCCGAAGCTTTCTTT.